This TCR beta chain was observed in a study of T cells after yellow fever vaccination. Findings of the study overall: Subsequent to the booster, the majority of primary-vaccination clones reappeared (around 97% CD4, around 90% CD8). Contamination of FACS-sorted repertoires by abundant clonotypes from the bulk population could occur. Overlap between CD4 and CD8 compartments was detected for a small share of clonotypes.

TCR cDNA was made by 5'RACE template switching, adding a universal primer site and UMIs. Each CDR3 protein is one row after TCRdb ran MiXCR on the 5' RACE reads. Here the sample spans 180,000 or so distinct CDR3 sequences, approximately 10% being singletons. On this clonotype itself: Antigen unknown.

The germline V gene has CDR1 DFQATT and CDR2 SNEGSKA (reference sequence). The CDR3 runs to 17 residues. V was shortened by 2 bases and J by 3 bases, with 21 bases between the two germline ends. Sequenced material: CD8+ T cells sorted from PBMCs, taken 15 days after the yellow fever booster vaccination. The sequence was obtained from a young man who received the YFV17D yellow fever vaccine. V and J are TRBV20-1 and TRBJ2-3; maybe TRBD2 (5 bases). CDR3 sequence reads: CSARQWDEETGTDTQYF. The CDR3 nucleotides are TGCAGTGCTAGACAATGGGATGAAGAAACGGGGACAGATACGCAGTATTTT.